Shown below are 5 T cell receptor beta chains from a single sample sequenced in a study of blood T cells in healthy people across ages (dated by TCRdb to the mid-2010s). The library was made by 5' RACE. Sequencing used an Illumina HiSeq 2500. A second PCR of 7 to 11 cycles was performed with a sample-barcoded 5' primer and a J-beta primer mix. The public reads were reprocessed in TCRdb via fastp at Q25 and MiXCR, keeping in-frame beta chains. Each CDR3 protein appears once, grouped with its most common genes and DNA. The table for this sample lists 590,000 or so distinct CDR3 sequences; around 31% of them were counted only once. Around 16% of the sample rests with the top ten. The sample comprised blood. These receptors all come from an elderly woman in good health.

There are many counts of this clonotype. The junction shows a germline mismatch at one end, possibly a read error. The chain uses TRBV7-8 and TRBJ2-7, with 7 positions matching TRBD1. The CDR3 has 12 residues. Germline assignment: CDR1 SGHVS and CDR2 FQNEAQ. The CDR3 region has the DNA TGTGCCAGCAGTAACACCCCGGGACAGCCTATCTTC. This codes for CASSNTPGQPIF.

This clonotype appeared a few times. The chain has TRBV3-1 and TRBJ1-1; D ambiguous. CDR1 is LGHDT and CDR2 is YNNKEL in the germline V gene (reference sequence). The CDR3 covers 12 residues. V lost 4 bases and J 8 bases, leaving 11 bases between the germline ends. In DNA form, the CDR3 reads TGTGCCAGCAGCCGCCAGGCGCAGGAAGCTTTCTTT. Its protein is CASSRQAQEAFF.

Only a few counts were recorded for this clonotype. This sequence joins TRBV11-3 and TRBJ2-7, with 9 bases identical to TRBD1. V lost 0 bases to trimming and J lost 3 bases; unmatched junction nucleotides: 6. Germline CDR1 and CDR2: SGHNT and YENEEA. The CDR3 has 16 amino acids. The CDR3 nucleotides are TGTGCCAGCAGCTTAGAGCCGGGACAGGGACACTACGAGCAGTACTTC. Its translation: CASSLEPGQGHYEQYF.

This rearrangement joins TRBV7-2 to TRBJ1-4; a possible D gene is TRBD1 (5 bases). Germline loops: CDR1 SGHTA, CDR2 FQGNSA. Trimming removed 1 base from V and 6 bases from J, with 12 bases in between. This CDR3 region has 15 residues. This CDR3 reads CASSLGGTADEKLFF. The CDR3 DNA is TGTGCCAGCAGCTTAGGAGGGACCGCCGATGAAAAACTGTTTTTT.

This clonotype showed up many times. The chain combines TRBV20-1 with TRBJ1-1, with D possibly TRBD1 on 6 matching bases. CDR1 and CDR2 from the germline V gene are DFQATT and SNEGSKA (reference sequence). The CDR3 covers 15 residues. Trimming removed 2 bases from V and 0 bases from J, with 13 bases in between. The chain's CDR3 is CSARRDNGMNTEAFF. The CDR3 DNA sequence: TGCAGTGCTAGACGGGACAACGGTATGAACACTGAAGCTTTCTTT.